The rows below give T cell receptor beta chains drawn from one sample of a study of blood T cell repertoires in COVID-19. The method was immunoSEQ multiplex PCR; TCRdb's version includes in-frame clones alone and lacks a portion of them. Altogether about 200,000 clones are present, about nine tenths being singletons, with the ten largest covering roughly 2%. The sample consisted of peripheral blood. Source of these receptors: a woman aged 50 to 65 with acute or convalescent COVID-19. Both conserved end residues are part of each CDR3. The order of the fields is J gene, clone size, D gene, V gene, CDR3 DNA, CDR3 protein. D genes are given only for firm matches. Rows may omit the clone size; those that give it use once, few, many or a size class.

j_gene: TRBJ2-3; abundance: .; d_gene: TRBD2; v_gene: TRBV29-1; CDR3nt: TGCAGCGTCCTGGGACTAGCGGGGGGGAGCACAGATACGCAGTATTTT; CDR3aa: CSVLGLAGGSTDTQYF
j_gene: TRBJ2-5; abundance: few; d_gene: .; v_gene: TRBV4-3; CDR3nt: TGCGCCAGCAGCCAGACTCGACTCAAAGAGACCCAGTACTTC; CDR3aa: CASSQTRLKETQYF
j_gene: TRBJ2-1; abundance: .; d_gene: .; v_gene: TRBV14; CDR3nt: TGTGCCAGCAGTTTCCGAGCCTACAATGAGCAGTTCTTC; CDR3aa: CASSFRAYNEQFF
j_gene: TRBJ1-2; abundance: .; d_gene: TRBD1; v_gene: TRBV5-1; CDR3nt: TGCGCCAGCAGCTTGGTACCCGGGACAGGGGGCGTTGGCTACACCTTC; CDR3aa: CASSLVPGTGGVGYTF
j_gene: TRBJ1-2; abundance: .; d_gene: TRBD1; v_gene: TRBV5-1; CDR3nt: TGCGCCAGCAGCCTCGCTGACAGGGGGCCCCATGGCTACACCTTC; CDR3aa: CASSLADRGPHGYTF
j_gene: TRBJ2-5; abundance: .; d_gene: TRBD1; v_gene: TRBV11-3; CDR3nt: TGTGCCAGCAGCTCGGGACAGGGTTTGACCCAGTACTTC; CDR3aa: CASSSGQGLTQYF
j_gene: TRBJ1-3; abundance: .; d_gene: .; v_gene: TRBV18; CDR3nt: TGTGCCAGCTCACCGGGGGCAACTTCTGGAAACACCATATATTTT; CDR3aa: CASSPGATSGNTIYF
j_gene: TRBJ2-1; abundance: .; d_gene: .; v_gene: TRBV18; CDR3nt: TGTGCCAGCTCACCACTCCGGGGGGCATACAATGAGCAGTTCTTC; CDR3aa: CASSPLRGAYNEQFF
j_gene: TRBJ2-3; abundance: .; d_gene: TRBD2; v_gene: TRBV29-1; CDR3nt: TGCAGCGTTGGAGGGACTAGCGGACTCACAGATACGCAGTATTTT; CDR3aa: CSVGGTSGLTDTQYF
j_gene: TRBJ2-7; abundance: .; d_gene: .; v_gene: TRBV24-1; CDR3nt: TGTGCCACCTCGTCCAGCTCCTACGAGCAGTACTTC; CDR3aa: CATSSSSYEQYF
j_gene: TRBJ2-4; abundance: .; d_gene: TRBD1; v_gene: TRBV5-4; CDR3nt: TGTGCCAGCAGCTTGGAGGGGGCGGCCAAAAACATTCAGTACTTC; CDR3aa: CASSLEGAAKNIQYF
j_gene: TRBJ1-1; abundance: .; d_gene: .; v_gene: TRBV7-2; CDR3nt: TGTGCCAGCAGCCGACAGAACACTGAAGCTTTCTTT; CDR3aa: CASSRQNTEAFF
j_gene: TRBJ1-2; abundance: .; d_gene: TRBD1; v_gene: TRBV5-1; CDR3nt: TGCGCCAGCAGCCCTGAGGGACAGGAGGGCTACACCTTC; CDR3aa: CASSPEGQEGYTF
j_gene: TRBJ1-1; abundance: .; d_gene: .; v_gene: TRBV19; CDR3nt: TGTGCCTCCAGAGGGGGGGGGTACACTGAAGCTTTCTTT; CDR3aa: CASRGGGYTEAFF
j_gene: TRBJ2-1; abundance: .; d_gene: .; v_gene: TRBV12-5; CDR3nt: TGTGCTAGTGGAGGGGTAGAGCAGTTCTTC; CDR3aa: CASGGVEQFF
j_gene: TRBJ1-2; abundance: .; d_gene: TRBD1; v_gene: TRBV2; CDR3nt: TGTGCCAGCAGTGCAGGGGGCGCGTATGGCTACACCTTC; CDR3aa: CASSAGGAYGYTF
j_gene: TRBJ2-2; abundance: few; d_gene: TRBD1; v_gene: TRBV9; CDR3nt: TGTGCCAGCAGCGTACGTGGGACAGGGGGCACCGGGGAGCTGTTTTTT; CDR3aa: CASSVRGTGGTGELFF
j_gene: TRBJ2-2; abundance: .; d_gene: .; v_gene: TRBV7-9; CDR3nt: TGTGCCAGCAGCTTAAATATGGGGGAGCTGTTTTTT; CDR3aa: CASSLNMGELFF
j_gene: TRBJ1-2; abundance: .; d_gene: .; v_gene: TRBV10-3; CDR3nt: TGTGCCATCACCACAGGGCCAGGCCTCTATGGCTACACCTTC; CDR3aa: CAITTGPGLYGYTF
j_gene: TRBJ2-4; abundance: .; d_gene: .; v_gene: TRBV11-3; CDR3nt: TGTGCCAGCAGCTCCCGGAGTTCTCGGTTAAACATTCAGTACTTC; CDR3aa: CASSSRSSRLNIQYF
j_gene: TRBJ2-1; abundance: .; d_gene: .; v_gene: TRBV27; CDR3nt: TGTGCCAGCAGTTCCACCCGCCCCAGGGGCCAGAGGGTTAGCTCCTACAATGAGCAGTTCTTC; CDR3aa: CASSSTRPRGQRVSSYNEQFF
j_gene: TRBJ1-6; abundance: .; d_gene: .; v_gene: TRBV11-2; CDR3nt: TGTGCCAGCAGCTTAGCAGGGATCTATAATTCACCCCTCCACTTT; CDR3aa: CASSLAGIYNSPLHF
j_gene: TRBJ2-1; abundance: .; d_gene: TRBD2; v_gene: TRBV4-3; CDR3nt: TGCGCCAGCAGCCACGTAGCGGGAGGGTTCGATGAGCAGTTCTTC; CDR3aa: CASSHVAGGFDEQFF
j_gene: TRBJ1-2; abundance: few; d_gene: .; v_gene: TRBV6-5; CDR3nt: TGTGCCACCAGACAGATGAGCTATGGCTACACCTTC; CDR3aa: CATRQMSYGYTF
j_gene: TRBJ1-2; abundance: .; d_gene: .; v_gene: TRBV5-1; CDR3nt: TGCGCCAGCAAGACTGATCGTAACTATGGCTACACCTTC; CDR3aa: CASKTDRNYGYTF
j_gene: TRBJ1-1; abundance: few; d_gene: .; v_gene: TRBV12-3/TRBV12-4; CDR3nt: TGTGCCAGCACCTGGACTGGGAACACTGAAGCTTTCTTT; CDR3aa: CASTWTGNTEAFF
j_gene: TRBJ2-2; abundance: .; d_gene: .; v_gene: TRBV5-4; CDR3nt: TGTGCCAGCAGCTCTAAAGGGACTGGAGCCGGGGAGCTGTTTTTT; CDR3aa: CASSSKGTGAGELFF
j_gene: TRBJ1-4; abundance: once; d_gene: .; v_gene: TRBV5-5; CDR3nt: TGTGCCAGCAGCTTGTCTCAGTTTTATAATGAAAAACTGTTTTTT; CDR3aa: CASSLSQFYNEKLFF
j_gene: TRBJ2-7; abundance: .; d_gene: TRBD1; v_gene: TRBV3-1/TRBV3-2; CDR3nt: TGTGCCAGCAGCCCCTACCGACAGGGACCATACGAGCAGTACTTC; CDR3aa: CASSPYRQGPYEQYF
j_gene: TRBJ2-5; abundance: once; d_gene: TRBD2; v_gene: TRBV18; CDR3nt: TGTGCCAGCTCACCAGTAGCGGGGGGCCCAAGGGAGACCCAGTACTTC; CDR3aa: CASSPVAGGPRETQYF
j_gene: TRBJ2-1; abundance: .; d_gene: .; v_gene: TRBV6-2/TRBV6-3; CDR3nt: TGTGCCAGCAGTGGGAGAGGGAATGAGCAGTTCTTC; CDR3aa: CASSGRGNEQFF
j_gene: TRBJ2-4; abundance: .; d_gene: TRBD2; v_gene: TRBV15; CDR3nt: TGTGCCACCAGCAGAGGAAAGGCGGGGGAGCAGGTGGACATTCAGTACTTC; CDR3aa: CATSRGKAGEQVDIQYF
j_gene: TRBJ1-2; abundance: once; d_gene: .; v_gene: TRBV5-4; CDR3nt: TGTGCCAGCAGCGGGGAGTTGTGGGGTAACTATGGCTACACCTTC; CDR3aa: CASSGELWGNYGYTF
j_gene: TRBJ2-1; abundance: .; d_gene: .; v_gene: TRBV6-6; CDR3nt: TGTGCCAGCACCGACGCTAGCGCCGATTACAATGAGCAGTTCTTC; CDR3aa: CASTDASADYNEQFF
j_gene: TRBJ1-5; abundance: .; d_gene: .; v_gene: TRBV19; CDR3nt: TGTGCCAGTAGTATGTCGAGAGAGATTAATCAGCCCCAGCATTTT; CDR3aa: CASSMSREINQPQHF
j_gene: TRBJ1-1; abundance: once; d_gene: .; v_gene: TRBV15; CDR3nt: TGTGCCACCAGCAGAGAGGGTGGGGAGTGGAACACTGAAGCTTTCTTT; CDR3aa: CATSREGGEWNTEAFF
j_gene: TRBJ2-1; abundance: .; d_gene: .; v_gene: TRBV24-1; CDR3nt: TGTGCCACCGGCAGGTCCTACAATGAGCAGTTCTTC; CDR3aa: CATGRSYNEQFF
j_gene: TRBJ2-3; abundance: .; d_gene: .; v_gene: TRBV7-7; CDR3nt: TGTGCCAGCAGCCGAACCGAGGGGGTTACGCAGTATTTT; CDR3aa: CASSRTEGVTQYF